What follows are 32 T cell receptor beta chains derived from one specimen sequenced in a study of shared clonotypes between healthy human individuals. Sequencing was performed with immunoSEQ multiplex PCR; in TCRdb, only in-frame clones are kept and a portion is missing. Of about a million clones listed, around three quarters were seen once; the top ten hold 0.85% to 1%. Sequencing used memory CD4+ T cells from PBMCs. This sample's subset: CD45RA-negative fraction. Receptors were obtained from a man younger than 30 in good health. Some clones in this sample may be carry-over from other donors' samples.

This chain connects TRBV6-9 to TRBJ2-2, with D possibly matching TRBD1 (7 bases). Per the germline V gene, CDR1 is MNHGY and CDR2 is SVAAGI. This CDR3 is built from 15 residues. The V and J ends lost 7 bases and 1 base respectively, with 13 bases between them. CDR3 bases: TGTGCCAGCAAGGCGGGACAGTTGAACACCGGGGAGCTGTTTTTT. Its translation is CASKAGQLNTGELFF.

This clone appeared a few times. V and J are TRBV4-1 and TRBJ2-5; 12 nucleotides match TRBD2. Germline CDR1 is MGHRA and CDR2 is YSYEKL. Trimming removed 0 bases from V and 1 base from J; junction bases left unmatched: 9. The CDR3 is 19 residues long. The CDR3 DNA is TGCGCCAGCAGCCAAGAAGTGGCTAGCGGGAGGGCCGCCCAAGAGACCCAGTACTTC. This gives the protein CASSQEVASGRAAQETQYF.

As regards this clone: A much larger clone differs by one base, so this may be a read error. The chain combines TRBV14 with TRBJ1-1; D is unclear. CDR1 and CDR2 from the germline V gene are SGHDN and FVKESK. V was pared by 4 bases and J by 1 base, with 4 bases between. The CDR3 spans 12 residues. The CDR3 is CASSRQNTEAFF. For the CDR3, the DNA is TGTGCCAGCAGCCGTCAGAACACTGAAGCTTTCTTT.

The chain is built from TRBV4-2 and TRBJ2-5; D is possibly TRBD1 (5 bases). Between the trimmed V and J ends, which lost 0 bases and 5 bases, there was a span of 10 bases. The CDR3 is 14 amino acids. Germline CDR1 LGHNA, CDR2 YNFKEQ. CDR3 in amino acids: CASSQDWNRETQYF. The CDR3 coding sequence is TGTGCCAGCAGCCAAGATTGGAACAGGGAGACCCAGTACTTC.

This clone was detected a few times. The chain links TRBV7-3 to TRBJ1-1; 7 nucleotides agree with TRBD1. V lost 8 bases, J lost 5 bases, and 8 bases stayed unmatched. The CDR3 sequence is 13 residues long. Germline V CDR1 and CDR2: SGHTA, FQGTGA. CDR3 DNA sequence: TGTGCCAGCTCAGGAAGGGGGCTGACTGAAGCTTTCTTT. Translated: CASSGRGLTEAFF.

V is TRBV5-1 and J is TRBJ1-5, with D possibly TRBD1 on 5 matching bases. Germline V gene sequence: CDR1 SGHRS, CDR2 YFSETQ. The length of the CDR3 is 16 residues. Trimming stripped 5 bases from V and 5 bases from J, with 20 bases between. The CDR3 protein is CASSPGRAGKDQPQHF. CDR3 nucleotides: TGCGCCAGCAGTCCCGGTAGAGCAGGGAAAGATCAGCCCCAGCATTTT.

This rearrangement joins TRBV28 to TRBJ2-7; D is ambiguous. CDR1 is MDHEN and CDR2 is SYDVKM in the germline V gene. V lost 2 bases and J 6 bases, leaving 17 bases between the germline ends. This CDR3 is built from 15 residues. Here the CDR3 reads CASSLGGAFAGEQYF. In DNA form, the CDR3 reads TGTGCCAGCAGTTTAGGTGGAGCCTTCGCCGGCGAGCAGTACTTC.

V gene TRBV13 combines with J gene TRBJ2-1; D call uncertain. Trimming shortened V by 6 bases and J by 7 bases, and 22 bases separated the two germline ends. From germline, CDR1 is PRHDT and CDR2 FYEKMQ (reference sequence). CDR3 size: 16 residues. The CDR3 region has the DNA TGTGCCAGCAGGCCACAGAGCTATGGGATACGAAATGAGCAGTTCTTC. Translating it yields CASRPQSYGIRNEQFF.

V gene TRBV2 combines with J gene TRBJ2-5; 11 positions agree with TRBD2. The junction had 0 bases not matched to a gene; V was cut back by 2 bases and J by 4 bases. Germline CDR1 reads SNHLY; CDR2 reads FYNNEI. This CDR3 comprises 14 residues. In nucleotides, the CDR3 is TGTGCCAGCAGTGAAACTAGCGGGGGAGAGACCCAGTACTTC. This translates into CASSETSGGETQYF.

This chain uses TRBV6-5 with TRBJ1-1; D gene ambiguous. The V and J ends lost 8 bases and 0 bases respectively, with 13 bases between them. This CDR3 is built from 14 residues. Germline CDR1 reads MNHEY; CDR2 reads SVGAGI. This chain's CDR3 is CASARDPMNTEAFF. The DNA of the CDR3 is TGTGCCAGCGCTCGGGATCCTATGAACACTGAAGCTTTCTTT.

V and J are TRBV28 and TRBJ1-5; 8 bases fit TRBD1. The CDR3 is 12 residues long. In germline, CDR1 is MDHEN, CDR2 SYDVKM. With 2 bases clipped from V and 15 bases from J, the junction kept 6 bases outside the gene matches. The CDR3 DNA is TGTGCCAGCAGTTTACCGGGACAGGTGGCGCATTTT. Translating gives CASSLPGQVAHF.

J is TRBJ1-5 and V is TRBV28, with 7 bases that match TRBD1. V lost 4 bases, J lost 3 bases, and 12 bases stayed unmatched. There are 17 residues in the CDR3. Germline-derived CDR1 and CDR2 are MDHEN and SYDVKM. The CDR3 nucleotides are TGTGCCAGCAGTTCGACAGGGATCTGGGTTGACAATCAGCCCCAGCATTTT. Residues: CASSSTGIWVDNQPQHF.

The chain carries TRBV7-9 and TRBJ2-3; TRBD1 matches 8 bases. CDR1 and CDR2 (germline): SEHNR, FQNEAQ (reference sequence). With V trimmed by 5 bases and J by 3 bases, 13 bases remained unmatched. This CDR3 is built from 17 residues. The CDR3 here is CASSVVGTGLWTDTQYF. For the CDR3, the DNA is TGTGCCAGCAGCGTGGTTGGGACAGGTTTATGGACAGATACGCAGTATTTT.

V and J are TRBV7-2 and TRBJ2-3; D remains ambiguous. Looked up from germline, CDR1 is SGHTA and CDR2 is FQGNSA. V dropped 5 bases and J dropped 6 bases, with 18 bases sitting between them. CDR3 length: 15 amino acids. The CDR3 DNA follows: TGTGCCAGCAGCGCTCGACTTACTTCTGGGGATACGCAGTATTTT. Its translation is CASSARLTSGDTQYF.

The chain links TRBV28 to TRBJ1-2, with D perhaps TRBD1 (5 bases). CDR1 is MDHEN and CDR2 is SYDVKM in the germline V gene. The V end lost 1 base, the J end lost 3 bases, and 9 bases lay between the germline ends. CDR3 length: 14 residues. In DNA, the CDR3 is TGTGCCAGCAGTTTATATCAGGGCTACTATGGCTACACCTTC. It codes for CASSLYQGYYGYTF.

This clone was observed many times. V and J are TRBV7-2 and TRBJ2-2, with 8 bases that match TRBD1. The CDR3 length is 16 residues. J lost 1 base, V lost 4 bases, and 5 bases had no gene match. Germline assignment: CDR1 SGHTA and CDR2 FQGNSA. CDR3 nucleotides: TGTGCCAGCAGCTCCGGCGGACAGGGGAACACCGGGGAGCTGTTTTTT. Residues: CASSSGGQGNTGELFF.

This sequence joins TRBV28 and TRBJ1-2, with 10 bases identical to TRBD1. The CDR3 spans 14 residues. V was pared by 4 bases and J by 8 bases, with 7 bases of the junction left unmatched. Germline V lookup: CDR1 MDHEN, CDR2 SYDVKM. The CDR3 nucleotides read TGTGCCAGCAGTTCGACAGGGGGCGCAAGGGGCTACACCTTC. Translation: CASSSTGGARGYTF.

The chain is built from TRBV29-1 and TRBJ2-7; 7 bases match TRBD2. Looked up from germline, CDR1 is SQVTM and CDR2 is ANQGSEA. CDR3 length equals 16 residues. The junction had 11 bases not matched to a gene; V was cut back by 0 bases and J by 3 bases. The CDR3 loop reads CSVEDRSGGSLYEQYF. The DNA of the CDR3 is TGCAGCGTTGAAGATCGGAGTGGCGGGAGTCTCTACGAGCAGTACTTC.

Of note for this clone: The sample carries other DNA sequences with the same CDR3. The chain combines TRBV5-1 with TRBJ2-1, with 7 bases fitting TRBD2. J was trimmed by 2 bases and V by 0 bases; bases with no gene match: 2. The CDR3 is 15 residues long. In germline, CDR1 is SGHRS, CDR2 YFSETQ. The DNA for the CDR3 is TGCGCCAGCAGCTTGGGACTAGCCGCCTACAATGAGCAGTTCTTC. This translates into CASSLGLAAYNEQFF.

V gene TRBV29-1 combines with J gene TRBJ2-2; D unresolved. The CDR3 spans 13 residues. Germline lookup yields CDR1 SQVTM and CDR2 ANQGSEA. V lost 4 bases to trimming and J lost 0 bases, with 6 bases between them. CDR3 region: CSVVTPNTGELFF. The DNA of the CDR3 is TGCAGCGTTGTAACACCGAACACCGGGGAGCTGTTTTTT.

The V gene is TRBV6-5, the J gene TRBJ1-2, with D perhaps matching TRBD1 (5 bases). The V gene's germline CDR1 is MNHEY and CDR2 SVGAGI. The CDR3 sequence is 13 residues long. V was clipped by 5 bases and J by 3 bases, with 10 bases between them. CDR3: CASSRTPDYGYTF. CDR3 DNA sequence: TGTGCCAGCAGTCGGACACCTGACTATGGCTACACCTTC.

This chain joins TRBV2 and TRBJ2-7; TRBD2 agrees at 7 bases. The germline CDR1 and CDR2 sequences are SNHLY and FYNNEI. J lost 4 bases, V lost 2 bases, and 5 bases had no gene match. CDR3 length: 14 amino acids. The CDR3 coding sequence is TGTGCCAGCAGTGAAACCCAGGGAGGGTACGAGCAGTACTTC. This encodes CASSETQGGYEQYF.

The chain links TRBV5-4 to TRBJ2-4, with D tentatively TRBD1 or TRBD2 (6 bases each). The CDR3 is 15 residues long. V lost 4 bases, J lost 9 bases, and 20 bases lay in between. The germline V gene encodes CDR1 SGHNT and CDR2 YYREEE (reference sequence). The CDR3 coding sequence is TGTGCCAGCAGCAAAGCACAGGGAGGTTTGGGCATTCAGTACTTC. Encoded protein: CASSKAQGGLGIQYF.

This chain uses TRBV18 with TRBJ1-1; possible D gene TRBD1, 6 bases. V lost 2 bases to trimming and J lost 0 bases, with 13 bases between them. The length of the CDR3 is 16 residues. Germline V gene lookup returns CDR1 KGHSH and CDR2 LQKENI. The CDR3 loop is CASSPKGAGVNTEAFF. The CDR3 DNA follows: TGTGCCAGCTCACCAAAAGGGGCAGGGGTGAACACTGAAGCTTTCTTT.

This sequence joins TRBV7-8 and TRBJ2-5; TRBD2 matches 8 bases. After removal of 8 bases from V and 2 bases from J, the junction contained 13 bases not matched to a gene. This CDR3 has 16 residues. Germline lookup yields CDR1 SGHVS and CDR2 FQNEAQ. CDR3 amino acids: CASGGRRTGGQETQYF. The CDR3 coding sequence is TGTGCCAGCGGGGGGAGACGTACGGGAGGGCAAGAGACCCAGTACTTC.

A note on this clone: A far bigger clonotype differs at one base, so this is likely a read error. The chain has TRBV5-6 and TRBJ2-5; 8 nucleotides match TRBD1. CDR1 SGHDT and CDR2 YYEEEE come from the germline V gene. This CDR3 is built from 14 residues. The CDR3 loop is CASSLGQGGEAQYF. The CDR3 nucleotides are TGTGCCAGCAGCTTAGGACAGGGTGGAGAGGCCCAGTACTTC.

J is TRBJ2-1 and V is TRBV5-1, with 8 nucleotides matching TRBD1. This CDR3 contains 17 residues. Unmatched junction bases numbered 11, after V lost 3 bases and J lost 3 bases. Per the germline V gene, CDR1 is SGHRS and CDR2 is YFSETQ. CDR3 nucleotides: TGCGCCAGCAGCTGGACAGGGTTCTCCCCCATCTACAATGAGCAGTTCTTC. It encodes CASSWTGFSPIYNEQFF.

V gene TRBV7-6 combines with J gene TRBJ2-1; D unclear. With 3 bases removed from V and 6 bases from J, the gap between germline ends came to 9 bases. CDR1 is SGHVS, CDR2 FNYEAQ, per germline. CDR3 length equals 13 residues. CDR3 DNA: TGTGCCAGCAGCTTTGGAAATCGCAATGAGCAGTTCTTC. Its protein is CASSFGNRNEQFF.

This clone has only a few counts. The chain combines TRBV7-9 with TRBJ1-1; D uncertain. Germline assignment: CDR1 SEHNR and CDR2 FQNEAQ (reference sequence). The CDR3 is 13 residues long. Deletions cut 5 bases from V and 4 bases from J, with 11 bases between. CDR3 loop: CASSLLQSTEAFF. CDR3 nucleotides: TGTGCCAGCAGCCTCCTGCAGTCCACTGAAGCTTTCTTT.

A word on this clone: Different DNA sequences within this sample yield the same CDR3. This rearrangement joins TRBV28 to TRBJ2-3; 9 bases agree with TRBD2. Germline V gives CDR1 MDHEN, CDR2 SYDVKM. Trimming removed 2 bases from V and 2 bases from J; junction bases left unmatched: 2. The CDR3 totals 15 residues. The CDR3 DNA reads TGTGCCAGCAGTTTACTAGCGGGGTACACAGATACGCAGTATTTT. Translated, it gives CASSLLAGYTDTQYF.

The chain couples TRBV19 to TRBJ2-7; the match to TRBD2 covers 10 bases. V gave up 3 bases and J gave up 5 bases; unmatched junction bases: 4. CDR1 is LNHDA and CDR2 is SQIVND in the germline V gene (reference sequence). The CDR3 is 14 amino acids. CDR3 residues: CASSIASGSHEQYF. The CDR3 DNA is TGTGCCAGTAGTATTGCTAGCGGGAGCCACGAGCAGTACTTC.

V gene TRBV28 combines with J gene TRBJ2-1, with 9 bases fitting TRBD2. The V gene's germline CDR1 is MDHEN and CDR2 SYDVKM. The CDR3 covers 16 residues. V shed 4 bases and J 4 bases; nucleotides not matched to a gene: 8. The CDR3 protein is CASSSPGSGSYNEQFF. DNA for the CDR3: TGTGCCAGCAGTTCCCCGGGTAGCGGGAGTTACAATGAGCAGTTCTTC.